What follows describes a single T cell receptor beta chain. Its antigen is not identified. These data belong to a study of T cell repertoires in cytomegalovirus infection. Study summary: Indications of both CMV infection and matching HLA type were provided by public TCR beta signatures.

With 7 bases removed from V and 4 bases from J, the gap between germline ends came to 13 bases. CDR1 is MRHNA, CDR2 SNTAGT, per germline. The CDR3 is 13 amino acids. TCRdb re-called the reads through MiXCR, storing one row per CDR3 protein. The sample lists roughly 100,000 distinct CDR3 sequences; approximately 15% were seen once. Broader study findings: Carriage of CMV together with the relevant HLA was identifiable through cumulative public TCR beta family frequency. Ex vivo responses were dominated by HLA-C-restricted CMV-specific TCR beta clonotypes.

Input material: PBMCs. This TCR was sampled from a human donor in good health (CMV status not recorded). Some clones in this sample may be carry-over from other donors' samples. This sequence joins TRBV6-4 and TRBJ1-1, with a tentative D call TRBD1 (5 bases). The CDR3 here is CASIGRGGTEAFF. The CDR3 nucleotides read TGTGCCAGCATAGGCCGTGGGGGCACTGAAGCTTTCTTT.